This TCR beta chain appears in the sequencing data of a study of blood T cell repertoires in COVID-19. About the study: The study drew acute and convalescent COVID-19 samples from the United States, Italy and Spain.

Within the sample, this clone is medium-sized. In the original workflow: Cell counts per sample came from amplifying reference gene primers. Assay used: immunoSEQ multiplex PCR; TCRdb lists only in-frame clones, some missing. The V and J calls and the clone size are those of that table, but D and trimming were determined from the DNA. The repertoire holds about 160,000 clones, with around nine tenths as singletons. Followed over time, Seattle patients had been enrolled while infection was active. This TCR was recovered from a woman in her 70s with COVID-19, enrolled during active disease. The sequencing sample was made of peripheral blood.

CDR3 sequence: CATQVVELSGNTIYF. For the CDR3, the DNA is TGTGCCACCCAGGTCGTGGAACTCTCTGGAAACACCATATATTTT. The chain recombines TRBV6-5 with TRBJ1-3; D gene unclear. Germline lookup yields CDR1 MNHEY and CDR2 SVGAGI. V gave up 10 bases and J gave up 0 bases, with 16 bases separating them. This CDR3 is built from 15 residues.